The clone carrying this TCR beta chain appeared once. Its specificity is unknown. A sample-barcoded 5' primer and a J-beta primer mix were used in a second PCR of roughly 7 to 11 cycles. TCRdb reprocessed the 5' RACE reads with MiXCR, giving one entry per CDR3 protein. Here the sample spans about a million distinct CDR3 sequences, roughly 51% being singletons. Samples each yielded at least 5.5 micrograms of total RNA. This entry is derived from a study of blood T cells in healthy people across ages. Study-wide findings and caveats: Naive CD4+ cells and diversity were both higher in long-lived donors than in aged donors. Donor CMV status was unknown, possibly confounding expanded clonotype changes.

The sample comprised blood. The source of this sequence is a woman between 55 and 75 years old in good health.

The CDR3 region has the DNA TGTGCCAGCAGTGGTCAGCGAACCTACAATGAGCAGTACTTC. Its protein product is CASSGQRTYNEQYF. V gene TRBV2 combines with J gene TRBJ2-1; no reliable D call. With the DNA end fitting TRBJ2-7 better, the J assignment may be wrong. This CDR3 comprises 14 residues. CDR1 and CDR2 from the germline V gene are SNHLY and FYNNEI.